Listed below are T cell receptor beta chains from one sample, sequenced in a study of blood T cell repertoires in COVID-19. Profiled with immunoSEQ multiplex PCR; TCRdb holds only in-frame clones, not every one. The sample carries approximately 310,000 clones, 80% to 90% recorded once. The sequenced sample was PBMCs or T cells enriched from blood (not recorded which). The receptor source for this set is a man younger than 40 who had recovered from COVID-19. Each CDR3 is given with its conserved first and last residue. Each record gives: V gene, J gene, clone size, D gene, CDR3 length, CDR3 protein, CDR3 DNA. D genes are given only for firm matches. Clone size is given for some rows only: seen once, a few or many times, or a class if the clone is expanded.

V: TRBV15
J: TRBJ1-3
size: .
D: .
length: 15
CDR3: CATSSDTFSGNTIYF
DNA: TGTGCCACCAGTTCTGACACGTTCTCTGGAAACACCATATATTTT

V: TRBV5-5
J: TRBJ2-3
size: .
D: TRBD2
length: 16
CDR3: CASSRRGGGATDTQYF
DNA: TGTGCCAGCAGCCGACGGGGCGGGGGGGCAACAGATACGCAGTATTTT

V: TRBV9
J: TRBJ1-1
size: .
D: TRBD1
length: 15
CDR3: CASSVVPGTGEFAFF
DNA: TGTGCCAGCAGCGTAGTTCCCGGGACAGGGGAATTTGCTTTCTTT

V: TRBV30
J: TRBJ1-2
size: .
D: .
length: 15
CDR3: CAWRGLRDALYGYTF
DNA: TGTGCCTGGAGGGGACTACGGGACGCACTCTATGGCTACACCTTC

V: TRBV5-1
J: TRBJ1-4
size: .
D: .
length: 14
CDR3: CASSPGEGGEKLFF
DNA: TGCGCCAGCAGCCCAGGGGAGGGCGGTGAAAAACTGTTTTTT

V: TRBV5-1
J: TRBJ1-4
size: .
D: TRBD1
length: 16
CDR3: CASSPGDRTTNEKLFF
DNA: TGCGCCAGCAGCCCGGGGGACAGAACAACTAATGAAAAACTGTTTTTT

V: TRBV5-1
J: TRBJ2-1
size: .
D: TRBD2
length: 17
CDR3: CASRSTGAGGPYNEQFF
DNA: TGCGCCAGCCGTTCAACGGGTGCGGGGGGGCCCTACAATGAGCAGTTCTTC

V: TRBV7-6
J: TRBJ1-1
size: .
D: TRBD1
length: 15
CDR3: CASSPIPGGRAEAFF
DNA: TGTGCCAGCAGCCCGATACCAGGGGGCCGAGCTGAAGCTTTCTTT

V: TRBV6-4
J: TRBJ1-6
size: .
D: .
length: 15
CDR3: CASSLGVYGSSPLHF
DNA: TGTGCCAGTTCCCTCGGGGTTTACGGGAGCTCACCCCTCCACTTT

V: TRBV18
J: TRBJ2-2
size: .
D: TRBD1
length: 17
CDR3: CASSPPSGRGYPGELFF
DNA: TGTGCCAGCTCACCACCGTCTGGCAGGGGGTACCCCGGGGAGCTGTTTTTT

V: TRBV10-3
J: TRBJ1-3
size: .
D: .
length: 13
CDR3: CAGGGRDGNTIYF
DNA: TGTGCTGGGGGGGGGCGCGATGGAAACACCATATATTTT

V: TRBV11-2
J: TRBJ1-5
size: .
D: .
length: 15
CDR3: CASSLDFSSNQPQHF
DNA: TGTGCCAGCAGCTTAGATTTTAGTAGCAATCAGCCCCAGCATTTT

V: TRBV24-1
J: TRBJ2-7
size: few
D: TRBD1
length: 19
CDR3: CATSDTRDRSFCPSYEQYF
DNA: TGTGCCACCAGTGACACCCGGGACAGGTCTTTTTGCCCTTCCTACGAGCAGTACTTC

V: TRBV2
J: TRBJ2-3
size: .
D: TRBD2
length: 16
CDR3: CASSPLAGLRTDTQYF
DNA: TGTGCCAGCAGTCCGTTAGCGGGGCTGAGGACAGATACGCAGTATTTT

V: TRBV3-1/TRBV3-2
J: TRBJ2-7
size: .
D: .
length: 14
CDR3: CASSQLTPRQAVYF
DNA: TGTGCCAGCAGCCAATTAACACCCCGACAGGCCGTGTACTTC

V: TRBV4-1
J: TRBJ1-5
size: .
D: .
length: 16
CDR3: CASSQAGRGNDQPQHF
DNA: TGCGCCAGCAGCCAAGCCGGCAGGGGAAACGATCAGCCCCAGCATTTT

V: TRBV7-3
J: TRBJ1-2
size: once
D: .
length: 15
CDR3: CASSLGGGSNYGYTF
DNA: TGTGCCAGCAGCTTAGGGGGAGGGTCTAACTATGGCTACACCTTC

V: TRBV18
J: TRBJ2-5
size: .
D: .
length: 15
CDR3: CASSRSRGIQETQYF
DNA: TGTGCCAGCTCACGGAGCAGGGGAATCCAAGAGACCCAGTACTTC

V: TRBV6-5
J: TRBJ2-5
size: .
D: TRBD2
length: 15
CDR3: CASQSGGAGVATQYF
DNA: TGTGCCAGCCAAAGCGGGGGGGCCGGGGTAGCGACCCAGTACTTC

V: TRBV30
J: TRBJ2-3
size: .
D: .
length: 16
CDR3: CAWSTSLAVDTDTQYF
DNA: TGTGCCTGGAGTACCTCACTTGCGGTGGACACAGATACGCAGTATTTT

V: TRBV5-1
J: TRBJ1-3
size: .
D: .
length: 16
CDR3: CASSLEAGASGNTIYF
DNA: TGCGCCAGCAGCTTGGAGGCAGGCGCCTCTGGAAACACCATATATTTT

V: TRBV9
J: TRBJ2-3
size: .
D: TRBD2
length: 18
CDR3: CASSAVGLAGGFTDTQYF
DNA: TGTGCCAGCAGCGCCGTCGGGCTAGCGGGGGGGTTCACAGATACGCAGTATTTT

V: TRBV6-5
J: TRBJ2-1
size: .
D: TRBD2
length: 15
CDR3: CASKPPGLAINEQFF
DNA: TGTGCCAGCAAACCCCCGGGACTAGCCATCAATGAGCAGTTCTTC

V: TRBV4-2
J: TRBJ2-1
size: .
D: .
length: 14
CDR3: CASSQAAGVNEQFF
DNA: TGTGCCAGCAGCCAAGCCGCAGGGGTCAATGAGCAGTTCTTC

V: TRBV3-1/TRBV3-2
J: TRBJ1-5
size: .
D: TRBD1
length: 14
CDR3: CASSLTGDNQPQHF
DNA: TGTGCCAGCAGCCTGACAGGGGACAATCAGCCCCAGCATTTT

V: TRBV3-1/TRBV3-2
J: TRBJ1-6
size: .
D: .
length: 14
CDR3: CASSQVQGDSPLHF
DNA: TGTGCCAGCAGCCAAGTTCAGGGCGATTCACCCCTCCACTTT

V: TRBV6-1
J: TRBJ1-3
size: .
D: .
length: 15
CDR3: CASSEQGDTGNTIYF
DNA: TGTGCCAGCAGTGAACAGGGCGACACTGGAAACACCATATATTTT

V: TRBV19
J: TRBJ2-5
size: .
D: .
length: 15
CDR3: CASSISFGQQETQYF
DNA: TGTGCCAGTAGTATATCGTTTGGCCAGCAAGAGACCCAGTACTTC

V: TRBV6-1
J: TRBJ1-5
size: .
D: .
length: 15
CDR3: CASRHQDYSNQPQHF
DNA: TGTGCCAGCAGACACCAGGACTATAGCAATCAGCCCCAGCATTTT

V: TRBV9
J: TRBJ2-3
size: .
D: TRBD1
length: 19
CDR3: CASSVSGTGGEVSTDTQYF
DNA: TGTGCCAGCAGCGTATCCGGGACAGGGGGCGAGGTGAGCACAGATACGCAGTATTTT

V: TRBV27
J: TRBJ2-5
size: .
D: .
length: 18
CDR3: CASRASRKGIRSWETQYF
DNA: TGTGCCAGCAGGGCCTCCCGAAAGGGGATACGCTCATGGGAGACCCAGTACTTC

V: TRBV14
J: TRBJ2-7
size: .
D: TRBD1
length: 17
CDR3: CASSRLPGQGDYHEQYF
DNA: TGTGCCAGCAGCCGACTCCCGGGACAGGGTGACTACCACGAGCAGTACTTC

V: TRBV5-1
J: TRBJ1-5
size: few
D: .
length: 15
CDR3: CASSLQVGSNQPQHF
DNA: TGCGCCAGCAGCTTACAGGTCGGCAGCAATCAGCCCCAGCATTTT

V: TRBV6-2/TRBV6-3
J: TRBJ1-6
size: once
D: TRBD1
length: 17
CDR3: CASSYRGQAGYNSPLHF
DNA: TGTGCCAGCAGTTACCGCGGACAGGCTGGGTATAATTCACCCCTCCACTTT

V: TRBV14
J: TRBJ2-7
size: .
D: .
length: 15
CDR3: CASSRFLGAVNEQYF
DNA: TGTGCCAGCAGCCGATTCCTTGGGGCAGTTAACGAGCAGTACTTC

V: TRBV19
J: TRBJ2-7
size: .
D: TRBD2
length: 14
CDR3: CASSIRGDSYEQYF
DNA: TGTGCCAGTAGTATCCGGGGGGACTCCTACGAGCAGTACTTC

V: TRBV5-1
J: TRBJ1-1
size: .
D: TRBD1
length: 17
CDR3: CASSLDSLGGGNTEAFF
DNA: TGCGCCAGCAGCTTGGATTCGTTAGGAGGGGGCAACACTGAAGCTTTCTTT

V: TRBV5-1
J: TRBJ1-4
size: .
D: .
length: 15
CDR3: CASSLGGAANEKLFF
DNA: TGCGCCAGCAGCTTGGGTGGGGCAGCTAATGAAAAACTGTTTTTT

V: TRBV19
J: TRBJ1-2
size: .
D: .
length: 13
CDR3: CASSTPPDYGYTF
DNA: TGTGCCAGTAGTACCCCACCGGACTATGGCTACACCTTC

V: TRBV7-9
J: TRBJ1-1
size: .
D: .
length: 15
CDR3: CASSLTSGGVTEAFF
DNA: TGTGCCAGCAGCTTAACTTCAGGAGGCGTGACTGAAGCTTTCTTT

V: TRBV5-4
J: TRBJ1-2
size: .
D: TRBD1
length: 13
CDR3: CASTRDRAYGYTF
DNA: TGTGCCAGCACCCGCGACAGGGCCTATGGCTACACCTTC

V: TRBV27
J: TRBJ1-1
size: .
D: .
length: 13
CDR3: CASRLRRGTEAFF
DNA: TGTGCCAGCAGGTTACGGAGGGGCACTGAAGCTTTCTTT

V: TRBV6-2/TRBV6-3
J: TRBJ1-2
size: few
D: .
length: 13
CDR3: CASSPRVNYGYTF
DNA: TGTGCCAGCAGTCCCCGAGTCAACTATGGCTACACCTTC

V: TRBV5-1
J: TRBJ2-2
size: .
D: TRBD1
length: 18
CDR3: CASRPTPRQGSSTGELFF
DNA: TGCGCCAGCAGACCGACACCTAGACAGGGTTCGAGCACCGGGGAGCTGTTTTTT

V: TRBV9
J: TRBJ1-5
size: .
D: .
length: 15
CDR3: CASSVRQTDNQPQHF
DNA: TGTGCCAGCAGCGTACGTCAGACAGATAATCAGCCCCAGCATTTT

V: TRBV5-4
J: TRBJ2-1
size: .
D: TRBD2
length: 15
CDR3: CASSLRLAGVDEQFF
DNA: TGTGCCAGCAGCTTGAGGCTAGCGGGGGTCGATGAGCAGTTCTTC

V: TRBV6-5
J: TRBJ1-2
size: .
D: .
length: 14
CDR3: CASSYSETVYGYTF
DNA: TGTGCCAGCAGTTACTCGGAGACGGTATATGGCTACACCTTC

V: TRBV11-2
J: TRBJ2-4
size: .
D: .
length: 11
CDR3: CASSLEGGQYF
DNA: TGTGCCAGCAGCTTAGAGGGGGGTCAGTACTTC

V: TRBV4-1
J: TRBJ1-4
size: .
D: .
length: 16
CDR3: CASSQSDSTTNEKLFF
DNA: TGCGCCAGCAGCCAATCGGACAGTACAACTAATGAAAAACTGTTTTTT

V: TRBV11-2
J: TRBJ1-2
size: .
D: .
length: 14
CDR3: CASTEAPSLFGYTF
DNA: TGTGCCAGCACCGAGGCGCCATCCCTTTTTGGCTACACCTTC

V: TRBV19
J: TRBJ1-1
size: .
D: TRBD1
length: 15
CDR3: CASSGDRDVWTEAFF
DNA: TGTGCCAGTAGCGGCGACAGGGATGTTTGGACTGAAGCTTTCTTT

V: TRBV5-1
J: TRBJ1-2
size: .
D: TRBD1
length: 15
CDR3: CASSLGQGRDYGYTF
DNA: TGCGCCAGCAGCCTGGGACAGGGTCGGGACTATGGCTACACCTTC

V: TRBV7-2
J: TRBJ2-4
size: .
D: .
length: 13
CDR3: CASSRGGGNIQYF
DNA: TGTGCCAGCAGCAGGGGCGGCGGAAACATTCAGTACTTC

V: TRBV4-3
J: TRBJ2-3
size: .
D: TRBD1
length: 15
CDR3: CASSQVTGVTDTQYF
DNA: TGCGCCAGCAGCCAAGTTACAGGGGTTACAGATACGCAGTATTTT

V: TRBV19
J: TRBJ1-2
size: .
D: .
length: 14
CDR3: CASSIGSQTYGYTF
DNA: TGTGCCAGTAGTATAGGGTCACAGACCTATGGCTACACCTTC

V: TRBV6-5
J: TRBJ1-5
size: once
D: TRBD1
length: 15
CDR3: CASSQQSGGSQPQHF
DNA: TGTGCCAGCAGTCAACAGTCAGGGGGCAGTCAGCCCCAGCATTTT

V: TRBV18
J: TRBJ1-4
size: few
D: TRBD1
length: 15
CDR3: CASSPKQGPNEKLFF
DNA: TGTGCCAGCTCCCCAAAACAGGGGCCCAATGAAAAACTGTTTTTT